This T cell receptor (beta chain) was retrieved from a study of graft-versus-host responses after intestinal transplantation (dated by TCRdb to the early 2020s). General notes on the study: Multivisceral, liver-intestinal, or isolated intestinal transplants were received by the recipients. A peak of at least 4% donor T cells among recipient peripheral blood mononuclear cells was the definition used for donor T cell macrochimerism. Every recipient was given anti-thymocyte globulin induction, followed by around three years of maintenance tacrolimus and steroids. Samples from a few later patients were sequenced in-house on an Illumina MiSeq with MiXCR processing rather than by the commercial service. Bulk TCR-beta CDR3 sequencing was used to track graft-versus-host and host-versus-graft alloreactive T cell clones in the graft, circulation and bone marrow after intestinal transplantation. Of the roughly 24 intestinal transplant recipients enrolled in the cohort, one of whom was a retransplant, a few patients without pretransplant specimens were excluded. To identify alloreactive clones, pre-transplant mixed lymphocyte reaction products were sequenced and then compared with unstimulated pre-transplant donor and recipient T cells. Findings and caveats that apply to the study as a whole: Early after transplant, declines in HvG clones were associated with peak levels of circulating GvH clones. In the allografts of patients with donor T cell macrochimerism, GvH to HvG T cell clonal ratios were high. GvH clones were detected in recipient bone marrow, and some of these GvH clones were observed earlier in ileal mucosa or blood, consistent with an intestinal mucosal origin. The conclusions were limited by the relatively low number and heterogeneity of the intestinal transplant patients.

The time point label, read with the paper, signifies: cells obtained before transplantation from donor or recipient. CD3+CD4+ and CD3+CD8+ populations were FACS-sorted from unstimulated pre-transplant donor and recipient cells taken from spleen or lymph nodes. In the case of this clone: Its antigen target is currently unknown. The sample holds no much larger clone one base away, and base qualities are not on file. Different DNA sequences within this sample yield the same CDR3.

Library generation was performed with the immunoSEQ multiplex PCR assay. In most patients, genomic DNA was isolated using the Qiagen DNeasy Blood and Tissue Kit and sent frozen to Adaptive Biotechnologies for TCR sequencing. For most patients, genomic DNA was subjected to high-throughput TCR-beta CDR3 sequencing by Adaptive Biotechnologies. Turning to the authors' computational methods: Adaptive's ImmunoSEQ software supplied the TCR sequencing data for 15 to 20 patients, while MiXCR and VDJtools were used to process a few other patients. To correct CD4 versus CD8 sorting errors, any sequence found in both subsets at a frequency ratio below 5:1 was removed. CDR3 nucleotide sequences shared between donor and recipient were removed because their origin could not be assigned. To count as alloreactive, a clone needed at least 2-fold expansion over unstimulated cells and a minimum CFSE-low frequency of 0.002% (template counts) or 0.001% (read counts). Clones detected in sequenced pre-transplant spleen, lymph node, or MLR CFSE-low populations of the donor or recipient were defined as mappable. Cumulative frequency of alloreactive clones was calculated as a percentage of all sequences weighted by copy number. The table was pulled from immuneACCESS by TCRdb, which kept in-frame rearrangements only. Such tables lose some clones; where checked, under half of the loss comes from unresolved V genes, and the rest has no known cause. That table furnishes V, J and clone size, whereas the DNA furnished D and trimming. Recorded for this sample are over 100,000 clones; approximately 94% of them occurred a single time. 0.2% to 0.25% of the sample is in the top ten clones.

CDR1 SSHAT and CDR2 FNYEAQ are derived from the germline V gene (reference sequence). V loses 5 bases, J loses 0 bases, and the germline ends lie 5 bases apart. The cysteine opens and the phenylalanine closes a CDR3 of 13 amino acids. CDR3 DNA only is kept here, 39 bases in frame from base 1. The TCR sequence derives from a human donor who was the organ donor for an intestinal transplant. The chain was built from TRBV7-7 and TRBJ2-1; a tentative D match to TRBD2 spans 5 bases. Sequencing used unstimulated CD4+ T cells sorted from spleen or lymph node cells, obtained before transplant. The CDR3 loop reads CASSRDSYNEQFF. In nucleotide form, the sequence is TGTGCCAGCAGCCGGGACTCCTACAATGAGCAGTTCTTC.